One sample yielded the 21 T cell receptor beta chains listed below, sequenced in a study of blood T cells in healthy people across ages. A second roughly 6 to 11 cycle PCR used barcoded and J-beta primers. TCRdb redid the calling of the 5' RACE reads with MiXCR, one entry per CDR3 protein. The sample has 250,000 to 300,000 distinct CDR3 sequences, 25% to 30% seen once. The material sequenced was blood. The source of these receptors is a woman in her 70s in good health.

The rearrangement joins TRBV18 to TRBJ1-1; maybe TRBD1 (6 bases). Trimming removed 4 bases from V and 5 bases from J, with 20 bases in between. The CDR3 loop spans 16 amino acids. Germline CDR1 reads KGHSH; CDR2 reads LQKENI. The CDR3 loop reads CASSQSQLQGDTEAFF. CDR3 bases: TGTGCCAGCTCACAGAGCCAGCTACAGGGTGATACTGAAGCTTTCTTT.

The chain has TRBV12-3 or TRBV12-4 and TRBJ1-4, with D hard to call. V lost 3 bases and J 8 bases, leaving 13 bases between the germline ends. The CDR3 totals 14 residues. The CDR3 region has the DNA TGTGCCAGCAGTTTCGGGTCGGGTCAGGAAAAACTGTTTTTT. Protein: CASSFGSGQEKLFF.

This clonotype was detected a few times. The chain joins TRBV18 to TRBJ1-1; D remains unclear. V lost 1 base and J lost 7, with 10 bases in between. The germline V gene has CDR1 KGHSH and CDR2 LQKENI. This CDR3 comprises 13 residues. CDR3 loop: CASSPQRLFEAFF. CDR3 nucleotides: TGTGCCAGCTCACCACAACGGTTGTTTGAAGCTTTCTTT.

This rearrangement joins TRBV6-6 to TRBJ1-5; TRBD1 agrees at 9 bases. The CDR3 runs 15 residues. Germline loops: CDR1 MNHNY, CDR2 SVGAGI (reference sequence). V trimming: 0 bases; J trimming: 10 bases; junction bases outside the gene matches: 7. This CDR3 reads CASSYSGDRAQPQHF. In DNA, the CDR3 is TGTGCCAGCAGTTACTCGGGGGACAGGGCACAACCCCAGCATTTT.

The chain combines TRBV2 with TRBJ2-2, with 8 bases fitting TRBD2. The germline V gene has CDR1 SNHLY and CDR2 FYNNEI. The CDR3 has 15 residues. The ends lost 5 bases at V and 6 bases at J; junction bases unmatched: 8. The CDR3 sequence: CASSFFAGGPGELFF. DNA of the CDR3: TGTGCCAGCAGTTTCTTTGCGGGAGGACCCGGGGAGCTGTTTTTT.

The CDR3 here is CASSFLEWQFF. The CDR3 region has the DNA TGCGCCAGCAGCTTCTTGGAGTGGCAGTTCTTC. The V gene is TRBV5-1, the J gene TRBJ2-5; D gene uncertain. The J call may be wrong; the DNA end is better matched by TRBJ2-1. Per the germline V gene, CDR1 is SGHRS and CDR2 is YFSETQ. CDR3 size: 11 residues.

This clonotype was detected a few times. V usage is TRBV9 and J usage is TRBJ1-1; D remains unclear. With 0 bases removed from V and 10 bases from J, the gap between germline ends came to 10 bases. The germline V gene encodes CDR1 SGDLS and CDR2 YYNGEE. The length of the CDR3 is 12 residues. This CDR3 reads CASSVEKGPAFF. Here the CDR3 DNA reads TGTGCCAGCAGCGTAGAGAAAGGGCCAGCTTTCTTT.

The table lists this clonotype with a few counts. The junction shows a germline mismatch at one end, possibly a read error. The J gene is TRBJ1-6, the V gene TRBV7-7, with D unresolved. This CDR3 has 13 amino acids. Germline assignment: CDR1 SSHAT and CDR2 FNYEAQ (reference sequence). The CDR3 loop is CASSLDLNSPLHF. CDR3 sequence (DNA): TGTGCTAGCAGCTTAGACTTAAATTCACCCCTCCACTTT.

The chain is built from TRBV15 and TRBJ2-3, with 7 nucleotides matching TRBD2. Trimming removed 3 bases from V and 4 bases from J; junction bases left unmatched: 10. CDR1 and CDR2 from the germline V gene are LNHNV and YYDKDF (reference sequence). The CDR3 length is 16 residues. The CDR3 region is CATSSLEAGRADTQYF. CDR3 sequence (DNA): TGTGCCACCAGCAGTCTAGAAGCGGGGCGGGCAGATACGCAGTATTTT.

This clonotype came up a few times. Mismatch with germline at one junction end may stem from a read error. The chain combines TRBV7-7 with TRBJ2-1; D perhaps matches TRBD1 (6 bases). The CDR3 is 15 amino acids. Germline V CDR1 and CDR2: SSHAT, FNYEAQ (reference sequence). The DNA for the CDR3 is TGTGCTAGCAGCCCCGGACAGATTACCTACAATGAGCAGTTCTTC. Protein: CASSPGQITYNEQFF.

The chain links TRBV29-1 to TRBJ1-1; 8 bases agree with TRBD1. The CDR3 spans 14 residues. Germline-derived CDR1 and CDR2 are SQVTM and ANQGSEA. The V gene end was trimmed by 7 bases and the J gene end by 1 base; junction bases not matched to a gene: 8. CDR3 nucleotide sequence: TGCAGCGCGAACAGGGGGTCAGGGAACACTGAAGCTTTCTTT. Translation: CSANRGSGNTEAFF.

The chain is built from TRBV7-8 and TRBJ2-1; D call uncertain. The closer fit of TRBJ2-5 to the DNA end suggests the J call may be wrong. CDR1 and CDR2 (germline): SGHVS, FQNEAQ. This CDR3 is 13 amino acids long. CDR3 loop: CASNWVLGETQYF. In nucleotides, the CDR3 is TGTGCCAGCAATTGGGTGTTGGGGGAGACCCAGTACTTC.

The CDR3 nucleotides are TGTGCCAGCAGTTACTCTGCAGGGGGGGAGCAGTTCTTC. This codes for CASSYSAGGEQFF. The V gene is TRBV6-6, the J gene TRBJ2-1, with D possibly TRBD1 on 7 matching bases. Trimming left V 0 bases short and J 10 bases short, with 10 bases between. This CDR3 has 13 residues. Germline CDR1 and CDR2: MNHNY and SVGAGI (reference sequence).

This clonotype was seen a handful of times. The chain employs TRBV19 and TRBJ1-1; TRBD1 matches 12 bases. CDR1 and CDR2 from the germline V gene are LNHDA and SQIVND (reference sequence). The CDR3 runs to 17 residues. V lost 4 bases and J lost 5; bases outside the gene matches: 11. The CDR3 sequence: CASSKGQGAISLTEAFF. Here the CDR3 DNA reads TGTGCCAGTAGTAAGGGACAGGGGGCGATTTCCTTAACTGAAGCTTTCTTT.

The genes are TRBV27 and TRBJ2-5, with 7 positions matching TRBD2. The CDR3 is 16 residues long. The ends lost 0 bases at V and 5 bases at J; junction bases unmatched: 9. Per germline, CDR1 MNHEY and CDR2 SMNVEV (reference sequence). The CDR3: CASSLSAGDKVETQYF. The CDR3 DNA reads TGTGCCAGCAGTTTATCGGCGGGAGATAAAGTGGAGACCCAGTACTTC.

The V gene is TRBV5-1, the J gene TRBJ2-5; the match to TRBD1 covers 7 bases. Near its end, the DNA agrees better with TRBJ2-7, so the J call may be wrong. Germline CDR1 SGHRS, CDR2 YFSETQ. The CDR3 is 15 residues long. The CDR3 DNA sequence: TGCGCCAGCAGCTCCGGGACAGTTGGGACCTACGAGCAGTACTTC. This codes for CASSSGTVGTYEQYF.

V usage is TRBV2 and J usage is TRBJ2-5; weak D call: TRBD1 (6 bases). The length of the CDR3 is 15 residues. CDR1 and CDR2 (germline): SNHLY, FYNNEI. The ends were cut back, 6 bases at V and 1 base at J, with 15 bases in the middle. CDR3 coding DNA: TGTGCCAGCAGCCTCAGGGGTGTGGTCCAAGAGACCCAGTACTTC. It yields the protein CASSLRGVVQETQYF. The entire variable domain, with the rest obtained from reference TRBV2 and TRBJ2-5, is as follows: EPEVTQTPSHQVTQMGQEVILRCVPISNHLYFYWYRQILGQKVEFLVSFYNNEISEKSEIFDDQFSVERPDGSNFTLKIRSTKLEDSAMYFCASSLRGVVQETQYFGPGTRLLVL.

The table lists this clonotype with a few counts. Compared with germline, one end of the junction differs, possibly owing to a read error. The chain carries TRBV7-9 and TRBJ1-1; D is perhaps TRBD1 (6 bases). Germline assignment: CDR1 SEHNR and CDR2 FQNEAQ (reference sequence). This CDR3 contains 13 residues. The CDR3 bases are TGTGCCAGCAGCACAACAGGGTCCACTGAGGCTTTCTTT. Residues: CASSTTGSTEAFF.

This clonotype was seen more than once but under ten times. The CDR3 here is CSPPGGSYNEQFF. The CDR3 region has the DNA TGCAGCCCTCCGGGAGGTTCCTACAATGAGCAGTTCTTC. The rearrangement uses TRBV29-1 and TRBJ2-1, with 7 bases identical to TRBD2. Germline CDR1 reads SQVTM; CDR2 reads ANQGSEA. Unmatched junction bases numbered 5, after V lost 8 bases and J lost 1 base. The CDR3 covers 13 residues.

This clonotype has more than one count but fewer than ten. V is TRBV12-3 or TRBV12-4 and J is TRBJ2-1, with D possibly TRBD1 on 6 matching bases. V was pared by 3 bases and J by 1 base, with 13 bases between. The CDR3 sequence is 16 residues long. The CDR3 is CASSLVGGKSYNEQFF. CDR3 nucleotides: TGTGCCAGCAGTTTGGTTGGGGGCAAATCCTACAATGAGCAGTTCTTC.

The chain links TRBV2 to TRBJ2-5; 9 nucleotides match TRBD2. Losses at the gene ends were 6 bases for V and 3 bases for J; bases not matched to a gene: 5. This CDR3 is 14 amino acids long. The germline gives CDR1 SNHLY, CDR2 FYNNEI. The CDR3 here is CASSDSGSKETQYF. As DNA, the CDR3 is TGTGCCAGCAGCGATAGCGGGAGTAAAGAGACCCAGTACTTC.